These 30 T cell receptor beta chains were all obtained from the same sample, sequenced in a study of T cells after yellow fever vaccination. TCRdb passed the 5' RACE reads through MiXCR, listing each CDR3 protein once. This table has fewer than 450,000 distinct CDR3 sequences, 9.5% to 13% appearing once. Sequenced material: PBMCs, taken on the day of the first yellow fever vaccination. The receptors derive from a man aged 18 to 29 who received the YFV17D yellow fever vaccine.

In this sample, this clonotype turned up a few times. This sequence joins TRBV6-1 and TRBJ2-3; no reliable D call. The CDR3 is 14 amino acids. The germline CDR1 and CDR2 sequences are MNHNS and SASEGT. V lost 0 bases and J 2 bases, leaving 6 bases between the germline ends. This CDR3 reads CASSEAPYTDTQYF. CDR3 coding DNA: TGTGCCAGCAGTGAAGCACCATACACAGATACGCAGTATTTT.

The V gene is TRBV5-1, the J gene TRBJ1-2; D gene unclear. Per germline, CDR1 SGHRS and CDR2 YFSETQ. This CDR3 is 12 amino acids long. Trimming stripped 1 base from V and 10 bases from J, with 11 bases between. The CDR3 loop is CASSLIGEYYTF. The CDR3 DNA reads TGCGCCAGCAGCTTGATCGGGGAATACTACACCTTC.

This sequence joins TRBV20-1 and TRBJ1-2, with 7 positions matching TRBD1. CDR1 and CDR2 (germline): DFQATT, SNEGSKA (reference sequence). The CDR3 runs 17 residues. The trim removed 0 bases at V and 2 bases at J, leaving 12 bases unmatched. The CDR3 region has the DNA TGCAGTGCTAGAGATCCCTCGACAGGGATCGCGAACTATGGCTACACCTTC. It is translated as CSARDPSTGIANYGYTF.

In its sample, this clonotype was seen a few times. The chain combines TRBV9 with TRBJ2-1; D gene uncertain. Germline loops: CDR1 SGDLS, CDR2 YYNGEE. Trimming removed 0 bases from V and 8 bases from J, with 9 bases in between. CDR3 length: 13 amino acids. CDR3 protein: CASSVVSSDEQFF. CDR3 nucleotides: TGTGCCAGCAGCGTAGTAAGTTCCGATGAGCAGTTCTTC.

This clonotype was picked up many times. The chain is built from TRBV20-1 and TRBJ2-5, with D possibly being TRBD1 or TRBD2 (6 bases each). CDR1 DFQATT and CDR2 SNEGSKA come from the germline V gene (reference sequence). This CDR3 spans 14 amino acids. Trimming removed 3 bases at V and 5 bases at J, with 16 bases between. CDR3 protein: CSARKPGAGETQYF. The CDR3 DNA is TGCAGTGCTAGGAAACCGGGGGCGGGTGAGACCCAGTACTTC.

V is TRBV5-1 and J is TRBJ1-2, with D unresolved. Germline V gene data show CDR1 as SGHRS and CDR2 as YFSETQ. The length of the CDR3 is 14 residues. With 0 bases removed from V and 6 bases from J, the gap between germline ends came to 12 bases. The CDR3 DNA reads TGCGCCAGCAGCTTGGAGGTCTTCCCCCATGGCTACACCTTC. It codes for CASSLEVFPHGYTF. Together with reference TRBV5-1 and TRBJ1-2, the CDR3 gives the full variable domain: KAGVTQTPRYLIKTRGQQVTLSCSPISGHRSVSWYQQTPGQGLQFLFEYFSETQRNKGNFPGRFSGRQFSNSRSEMNVSTLELGDSALYLCASSLEVFPHGYTFGSGTRLTVV.

V gene TRBV7-2 combines with J gene TRBJ2-7, with TRBD1 as a possible D gene (5 bases). The germline CDR1 and CDR2 sequences are SGHTA and FQGNSA. V dropped 2 bases and J dropped 5 bases, with 7 bases sitting between them. CDR3 length equals 12 residues. In DNA, the CDR3 is TGTGCCAGCAGCTTAAGGGGAAACGAGCAGTACTTC. It is translated as CASSLRGNEQYF.

This clonotype was seen ten or more times. This rearrangement joins TRBV5-5 to TRBJ2-7; TRBD1 matches 7 bases. Germline V gene data show CDR1 as SGHKS and CDR2 as YYEKEE (reference sequence). After removal of 4 bases from V and 0 bases from J, the junction contained 10 bases not matched to a gene. The CDR3 totals 16 residues. CDR3 in DNA: TGTGCCAGCAGCCCCCTACAGGGGAAGAGCTCCTACGAGCAGTACTTC. Its translation is CASSPLQGKSSYEQYF.

The chain is built from TRBV7-9 and TRBJ1-1; D is undetermined. The V and J ends lost 6 bases and 8 bases respectively, with 13 bases between them. This CDR3 contains 12 residues. Per germline, CDR1 SEHNR and CDR2 FQNEAQ (reference sequence). DNA for the CDR3: TGTGCCAGCAGTCGTGTGGTGGCCGAAGCTTTCTTT. Protein sequence: CASSRVVAEAFF. Full variable domain (missing parts from reference TRBV7-9 and TRBJ1-1): DTGVSQNPRHKITKRGQNVTFRCDPISEHNRLYWYRQTLGQGPEFLTYFQNEAQLEKSRLLSDRFSAERPKGSFSTLEIQRTEQGDSAMYLCASSRVVAEAFFGQGTRLTVV.

V and J are TRBV4-1 and TRBJ1-6; 8 nucleotides match TRBD1. The CDR3 is 16 amino acids. Per the germline V gene, CDR1 is MGHRA and CDR2 is YSYEKL. Trimming cost V 2 bases and J 10 bases; bases outside gene matches: 10. The CDR3 coding sequence is TGCGCCAGCAGCCAACCTGGACAGGGTTCGCGATCACCCCTCCACTTT. It translates to CASSQPGQGSRSPLHF.

The sample holds a few counts of this clonotype. The rearrangement uses TRBV6-2 or TRBV6-3 and TRBJ2-7, with D hard to call. The germline CDR1 and CDR2 sequences are MNHEY and SVGEGT. V lost 3 bases and J lost 2, with 8 bases in between. CDR3 size: 13 residues. As DNA, the CDR3 is TGTGCCAGCAGTTATAGCCAGGCCTACGAGCAGTACGTC. Residues: CASSYSQAYEQYV.

This clonotype was seen ten or more times. The CDR3 is CASSRRNSPLHF. The CDR3 bases are TGTGCCAGCAGTCGACGAAATTCACCCCTCCACTTT. The gene calls are TRBV5-6 and TRBJ1-6, with D hard to call. Trimming cost V 5 bases and J 7 bases, with 7 bases left between them. Germline V gene data show CDR1 as SGHDT and CDR2 as YYEEEE. The CDR3 length is 12 residues.

This clonotype was counted a few times. This chain joins TRBV5-1 and TRBJ2-1; the match to TRBD2 covers 10 bases. The junction had 6 bases not matched to a gene; V was cut back by 5 bases and J by 4 bases. Germline V lookup: CDR1 SGHRS, CDR2 YFSETQ. CDR3 length equals 15 residues. In DNA form, the CDR3 reads TGCGCCAGCAGACAACTAGCGGGGCCTTACAATGAGCAGTTCTTC. It is translated as CASRQLAGPYNEQFF.

The V call is TRBV4-3, the J call TRBJ1-1; no clear D gene. CDR3 length: 13 amino acids. Germline loops: CDR1 LGHNA, CDR2 YSLEER. V was shortened by 6 bases and J by 6 bases, with 14 bases between the two germline ends. The CDR3 protein is CASSLDSTAEAFF. The CDR3 DNA reads as TGCGCCAGCAGTCTCGACTCGACGGCTGAAGCTTTCTTT.

This clonotype was seen a handful of times. V usage is TRBV20-1 and J usage is TRBJ2-1; 11 bases agree with TRBD1. Germline V gene sequence: CDR1 DFQATT, CDR2 SNEGSKA (reference sequence). V dropped 6 bases and J dropped 8; count of bases not matched to a gene: 9. The CDR3 consists of 14 residues. The CDR3 spells CSAIRDRGLDEQFF. The DNA for the CDR3 is TGCAGTGCGATCCGGGACAGGGGGTTGGATGAGCAGTTCTTC.

This chain connects TRBV19 to TRBJ2-7, with a tentative D call TRBD2 (6 bases). From germline, CDR1 is LNHDA and CDR2 SQIVND (reference sequence). The CDR3 has 14 amino acids. V gave up 8 bases and J gave up 0 bases, with 14 bases separating them. The CDR3 bases are TGTGCCAGTGCGTACGACGGGAGCTCCTACGAGCAGTACTTC. It translates to CASAYDGSSYEQYF.

This clonotype occurred a few times. This chain joins TRBV7-3 and TRBJ2-3; D is undetermined. V was pared by 8 bases and J by 1 base, with 7 bases between. Germline CDR1 is SGHTA and CDR2 is FQGTGA. The CDR3 extends over 12 amino acids. CDR3 DNA sequence: TGTGCCAGCGGTCCTGGCACAGATACGCAGTATTTT. Residues: CASGPGTDTQYF. Full variable domain (remainder filled in from reference TRBV7-3 and TRBJ2-3): GAGVSQTPSNKVTEKGKYVELRCDPISGHTALYWYRQSLGQGPEFLIYFQGTGAADDSGLPNDRFFAVRPEGSVSTLKIQRTERGDSAVYLCASGPGTDTQYFGPGTRLTVL.

The table lists this clonotype with a few counts. This chain uses TRBV2 with TRBJ1-2; a possible D gene is TRBD1 (5 bases). The germline gives CDR1 SNHLY, CDR2 FYNNEI. The CDR3 runs 12 residues. Trimming removed 2 bases from V and 7 bases from J, with 8 bases in between. The CDR3 sequence: CASSERGSGYTF. Here the CDR3 DNA reads TGTGCCAGCAGTGAACGGGGGTCTGGCTACACCTTC.

This clonotype was counted only a few times. The V and J genes are TRBV6-1 and TRBJ2-3, with 8 nucleotides matching TRBD2. CDR1 is MNHNS, CDR2 SASEGT, per germline. V dropped 8 bases and J dropped 0; count of bases not matched to a gene: 4. The CDR3 covers 14 residues. Written as DNA, the CDR3 is TGTGCCAGCCATCGGGGGGGCAGCACAGATACGCAGTATTTT. Translation gives CASHRGGSTDTQYF.

This clonotype was seen a few times. The gene calls are TRBV3-1 and TRBJ1-4; no reliable D call. The ends were cut back, 4 bases at V and 3 bases at J, with 15 bases in the middle. Germline V lookup: CDR1 LGHDT, CDR2 YNNKEL (reference sequence). The CDR3 consists of 16 residues. The DNA for the CDR3 is TGTGCCAGCAGCCCCCCCGGGGTAGGGTCTAATGAAAAACTGTTTTTT. Encoded protein: CASSPPGVGSNEKLFF.

This clonotype has more than one count but fewer than ten. The V call is TRBV7-8, the J call TRBJ1-2; 9 bases line up with TRBD1. J was trimmed by 4 bases and V by 2 bases; bases with no gene match: 5. This CDR3 contains 15 residues. The germline V gene has CDR1 SGHVS and CDR2 FQNEAQ. The CDR3 loop is CASSLMGQGGYGYTF. The DNA for the CDR3 is TGTGCCAGCAGCTTAATGGGACAGGGTGGCTATGGCTACACCTTC.

The gene calls are TRBV4-1 and TRBJ2-3; 10 nucleotides line up with TRBD1. Unmatched junction bases numbered 3, after V lost 3 bases and J lost 6 bases. The CDR3 has 14 residues. The germline CDR1 and CDR2 sequences are MGHRA and YSYEKL. The CDR3: CASSQTGGADTQYF. CDR3 DNA sequence: TGCGCCAGCAGCCAGACAGGGGGCGCGGATACGCAGTATTTT.

The V and J genes are TRBV5-6 and TRBJ1-2, with D possibly being TRBD1 (5 bases). V lost 1 base, J lost 7 bases, and 11 bases lay in between. Germline V gene data show CDR1 as SGHDT and CDR2 as YYEEEE. The CDR3 contains 13 residues. The CDR3 DNA reads TGTGCCAGCAGCTTGCTTTCCGGGGGTGGCTACACCTTC. This codes for CASSLLSGGGYTF.

The chain joins TRBV5-1 to TRBJ2-2; 7 bases are a match to TRBD1. The V and J ends lost 4 bases and 4 bases, in that order; junction bases with no gene match: 13. This CDR3 contains 17 residues. Germline CDR1 and CDR2: SGHRS and YFSETQ. This chain's CDR3 is CASSMGARQGSTGELFF. For the CDR3, the DNA is TGCGCCAGCAGCATGGGGGCTAGACAGGGATCCACCGGGGAGCTGTTTTTT.

The CDR3 nucleotides are TGTGCCAGCAGCCGGGCCCCCGGGGAGCTGTTTTTT. Residues: CASSRAPGELFF. V is TRBV6-2 or TRBV6-3 and J is TRBJ2-2, with unresolved D. CDR3 length equals 12 residues. Trimming cost V 6 bases and J 6 bases, with 8 bases left between them. The V gene's germline CDR1 is MNHEY and CDR2 SVGEGT.

The V gene is TRBV9, the J gene TRBJ2-3; 9 positions match TRBD1. This CDR3 is 18 amino acids long. Germline CDR1 SGDLS, CDR2 YYNGEE. V was pared by 4 bases and J by 3 bases, with 15 bases of the junction left unmatched. The CDR3 DNA sequence: TGTGCCAGCAGCCTAAAAGACCGGGACAGGGACAGGACAGATACGCAGTATTTT. This codes for CASSLKDRDRDRTDTQYF.

This sequence joins TRBV20-1 and TRBJ2-6; D may be TRBD2 (6 bases). Trimming stripped 3 bases from V and 0 bases from J, with 15 bases between. Germline V lookup: CDR1 DFQATT, CDR2 SNEGSKA (reference sequence). This CDR3 region has 17 residues. CDR3 sequence reads: CSASSPLGGSGANVLTF. The CDR3 DNA reads TGCAGTGCTAGCTCCCCTCTGGGAGGCTCTGGGGCCAACGTCCTGACTTTC.

Only a few counts were recorded for this clonotype. The chain employs TRBV2 and TRBJ2-1; 15 bases fit TRBD2. Germline CDR1 SNHLY, CDR2 FYNNEI. The CDR3 spans 14 residues. The V and J ends lost 6 bases and 6 bases, in that order; junction bases with no gene match: 0. The CDR3 sequence is CASRGLAGGNEQFF. For the CDR3, the DNA is TGTGCCAGCAGGGGACTAGCGGGGGGCAATGAGCAGTTCTTC.

This chain connects TRBV5-1 to TRBJ1-1; maybe TRBD1 (5 bases). V was shortened by 1 base and J by 8 bases, with 18 bases between the two germline ends. The CDR3 contains 15 residues. Germline values: CDR1 SGHRS, CDR2 YFSETQ. CDR3 in amino acids: CASSLRGWQGDEAFF. The CDR3 DNA is TGCGCCAGCAGCTTGCGGGGTTGGCAGGGCGACGAAGCTTTCTTT.

This clonotype has more than one count but fewer than ten. The chain has TRBV29-1 and TRBJ2-3, with D perhaps TRBD2 (5 bases). V was shortened by 4 bases and J by 4 bases, with 9 bases between the two germline ends. The CDR3 length is 12 residues. CDR1 and CDR2 (germline): SQVTM, ANQGSEA. CDR3: CSVAGGADTQYF. The CDR3 DNA reads as TGCAGCGTTGCCGGAGGCGCAGATACGCAGTATTTT.